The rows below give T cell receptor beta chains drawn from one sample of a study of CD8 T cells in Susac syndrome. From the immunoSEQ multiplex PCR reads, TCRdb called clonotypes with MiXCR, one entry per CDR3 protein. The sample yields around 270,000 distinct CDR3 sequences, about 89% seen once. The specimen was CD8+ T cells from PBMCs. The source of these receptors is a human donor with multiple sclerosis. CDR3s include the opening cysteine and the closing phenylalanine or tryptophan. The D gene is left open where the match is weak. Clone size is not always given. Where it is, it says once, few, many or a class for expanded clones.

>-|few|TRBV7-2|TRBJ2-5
CASSLFLRYQETQYF
TGTGCCAGCAGCTTATTTCTCAGATACCAAGAGACCCAGTACTTC
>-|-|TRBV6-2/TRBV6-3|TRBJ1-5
CASTTGGSNQPQHF
TGTGCCAGCACCACAGGCGGTAGCAATCAGCCCCAGCATTTT
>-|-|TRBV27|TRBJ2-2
CASSLHGSNTGELFF
TGTGCCAGCAGTTTACACGGCTCGAACACCGGGGAGCTGTTTTTT
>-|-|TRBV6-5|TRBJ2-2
CASSYSFGRWFTGELFF
TGTGCCAGCAGTTACTCATTTGGGAGATGGTTCACCGGGGAGCTGTTTTTT
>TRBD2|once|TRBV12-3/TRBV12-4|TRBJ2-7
CASSLSGGDEQYF
TGTGCCAGCAGTTTGTCCGGGGGGGACGAGCAGTACTTC
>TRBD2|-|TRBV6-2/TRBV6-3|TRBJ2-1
CASSGQSGRLYNEQFF
TGTGCCAGCAGTGGACAAAGCGGGAGGCTCTACAATGAGCAGTTCTTC
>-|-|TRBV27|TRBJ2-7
CASSLVAPGDLYF
TGTGCCAGCAGTCTTGTGGCGCCAGGGGATTTGTACTTC
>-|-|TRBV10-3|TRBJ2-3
CAISESTAVVEVPTDTQYF
TGTGCCATCAGTGAGTCGACGGCGGTTGTTGAGGTCCCCACAGATACGCAGTATTTT
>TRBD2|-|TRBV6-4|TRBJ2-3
CASSNSSGGADTQYF
TGTGCCAGCAGTAACTCTAGCGGGGGGGCCGATACGCAGTATTTT
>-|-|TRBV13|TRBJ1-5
CASSRIRQPQHF
TGTGCCAGCAGTCGGATTAGGCAGCCCCAGCATTTT
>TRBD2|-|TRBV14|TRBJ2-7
CASTPGGGVYEQYF
TGTGCCAGCACCCCGGGGGGGGGTGTCTACGAGCAGTACTTC
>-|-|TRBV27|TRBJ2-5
CASGDLIQETQYF
TGTGCCAGCGGGGACCTAATCCAAGAGACCCAGTACTTC
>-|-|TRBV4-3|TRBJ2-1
CASSQDLVAAYNEQFF
TGCGCCAGCAGCCAAGATTTAGTAGCGGCTTACAATGAGCAGTTCTTC
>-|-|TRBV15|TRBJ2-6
CATSRDGGSGANVLTF
TGTGCCACCAGCAGAGATGGGGGTTCTGGGGCCAACGTCCTGACTTTC
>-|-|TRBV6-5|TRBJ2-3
CASSYSTFSPDTQYF
TGTGCCAGCAGTTACTCTACCTTCTCCCCAGATACGCAGTATTTT
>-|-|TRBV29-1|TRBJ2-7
CSGSDNSYEQYF
TGCAGCGGCTCGGACAACTCCTACGAGCAGTACTTC
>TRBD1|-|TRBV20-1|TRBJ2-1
CSARDSGAYNEQFF
TGCAGTGCCCGGGACAGCGGAGCCTACAATGAGCAGTTCTTC
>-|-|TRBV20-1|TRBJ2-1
CSAQNGGETYNEQFF
TGCAGTGCGCAAAATGGGGGCGAAACCTACAATGAGCAGTTCTTC